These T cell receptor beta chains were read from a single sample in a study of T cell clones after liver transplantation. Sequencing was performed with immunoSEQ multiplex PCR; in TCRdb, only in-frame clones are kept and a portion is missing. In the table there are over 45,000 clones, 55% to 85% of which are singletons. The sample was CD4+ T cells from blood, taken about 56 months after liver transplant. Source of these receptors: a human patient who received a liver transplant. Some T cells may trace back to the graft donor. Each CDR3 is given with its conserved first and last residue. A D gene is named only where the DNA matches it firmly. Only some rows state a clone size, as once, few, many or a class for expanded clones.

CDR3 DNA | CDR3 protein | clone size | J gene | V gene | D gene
TGTGCCAGCAGTTCTTACCCCGGGCCGGGGCAGTACTTC | CASSSYPGPGQYF | . | TRBJ2-7 | TRBV28 | .
TGCGCCAGCAGCCAAGATGAGGGGACAGCTAATGAAAAACTGTTTTTT | CASSQDEGTANEKLFF | . | TRBJ1-4 | TRBV4-1 | TRBD1
TGTGCCATCAGCCCGGGACAGCCTAATGAAAAACTGTTTTTT | CAISPGQPNEKLFF | once | TRBJ1-4 | TRBV10-3 | TRBD1
TGTGCCAGCAGCTTAGCTAAGGCAGATCGGCAGTTCTTC | CASSLAKADRQFF | few | TRBJ2-1 | TRBV11-2 | .
TGTGCCAGCACCCTCTTAGGCAGGGGGGGACACGGGGAGCTGTTTTTT | CASTLLGRGGHGELFF | . | TRBJ2-2 | TRBV5-6 | .
TGTGCCAGCAGTGATGAACGTGGCAGGGGGAGCAATGAGCAGTTCTTC | CASSDERGRGSNEQFF | . | TRBJ2-1 | TRBV2 | TRBD1
TGTGCCAGCAGCCGGACAGGGAAGGGGTATGGCTACACCTTC | CASSRTGKGYGYTF | . | TRBJ1-2 | TRBV9 | TRBD1
TGTGCCAGCAGTGAAGCAACGGAGGAGCAGTTCTTC | CASSEATEEQFF | . | TRBJ2-1 | TRBV2 | .
TGTGCCAGCAGTTATGGGACAGCAGAGACCCAGTACTTC | CASSYGTAETQYF | . | TRBJ2-5 | TRBV6-6 | TRBD1
TGTGCCAGTAGTGCCCCAGGGCAAGCCGCCTACGAGCAGTACTTC | CASSAPGQAAYEQYF | once | TRBJ2-7 | TRBV19 | .
TGCGCCAGCAGGCCCCTTCCCAACACAGATACGCAGTATTTT | CASRPLPNTDTQYF | . | TRBJ2-3 | TRBV5-1 | .
TGTGCCAGCAGTTACGAGGGGCAGAACACTGAAGCTTTCTTT | CASSYEGQNTEAFF | . | TRBJ1-1 | TRBV6-6 | .
TGTGCCAGCAGCCCCCAGGGGGGGCGGGGAAACGTAGAGACCCAGTACTTC | CASSPQGGRGNVETQYF | . | TRBJ2-5 | TRBV7-3 | .
TGCGCCAGCAGCCTGGGACTAGCGGAACACACCGGGGAGCTGTTTTTT | CASSLGLAEHTGELFF | medium-sized | TRBJ2-2 | TRBV5-1 | TRBD2
TGTGCCAGCAGTGAAAGGACGGATAGGGCCGGCTACACCTTC | CASSERTDRAGYTF | few | TRBJ1-2 | TRBV6-1 | .
TGTGCCAGCAGCCGTACTAGCGGGGGACAAGAGACCCAGTACTTC | CASSRTSGGQETQYF | once | TRBJ2-5 | TRBV11-1 | TRBD2
TGTGCCAGCAGTGCCGGGACAGGTACCTACGAGCAGTACTTC | CASSAGTGTYEQYF | . | TRBJ2-7 | TRBV6-6 | TRBD1
TGTGCCAGCAGGGGGGTCTTTAGAGGAGATACGCAGTATTTT | CASRGVFRGDTQYF | once | TRBJ2-3 | TRBV6-1 | .
TGTGCCAGCACCCTGGGTTCTGGGGCCAACGTCCTGACTTTC | CASTLGSGANVLTF | . | TRBJ2-6 | TRBV2 | .
TGTGCCAGCAAGACCTCATTCTCTTCACCCCTCCACTTT | CASKTSFSSPLHF | . | TRBJ1-6 | TRBV2 | .
TGTGCCAGTAGTATGGGAGGACAGGGGGCGCGAAACACTGAAGCTTTCTTT | CASSMGGQGARNTEAFF | . | TRBJ1-1 | TRBV19 | TRBD1
TGCGCCAGCAGCTTGGCCACTGGGGTTACCCGCTCTGGAAACACCATATATTTT | CASSLATGVTRSGNTIYF | . | TRBJ1-3 | TRBV5-1 | .
TGTGCCAGCAGCCCGACAGGGGATGCAACTAATGAAAAACTGTTTTTT | CASSPTGDATNEKLFF | . | TRBJ1-4 | TRBV5-4 | TRBD1
TGTGCCAGCAGCTCCGCAGGGGTAGCGACTGGAAACACCATATATTTT | CASSSAGVATGNTIYF | . | TRBJ1-3 | TRBV7-9 | .
TGTGCCAGCAGCCAGACCGGGACTAGCCTTATCTATGAGCAGTTCTTC | CASSQTGTSLIYEQFF | . | TRBJ2-1 | TRBV7-3 | TRBD2
TGTGCCAGCAGTAAAGAACCCGATAGCAATCAGCCCCAGCATTTT | CASSKEPDSNQPQHF | . | TRBJ1-5 | TRBV9 | .
TGTGCCAGCTCACCACCGGTATGGCAAGCGAACACCGGGGAGCTGTTTTTT | CASSPPVWQANTGELFF | . | TRBJ2-2 | TRBV18 | .
TGTGCCAGCAGCGTAGGCCGTGGGGGGGTTGGCTACACCTTC | CASSVGRGGVGYTF | once | TRBJ1-2 | TRBV9 | .
TGTGCCAGCTCACCAATCCGGGGACACACTGAAGCTTTCTTT | CASSPIRGHTEAFF | . | TRBJ1-1 | TRBV18 | .
TGTGCCAGCACCACGACAGGTCCGCAAGAGACCCAGTACTTC | CASTTTGPQETQYF | . | TRBJ2-5 | TRBV28 | .
TGCGCCAGCAGCCAAGATGTGAGGAGAACAGATACGCAGTATTTT | CASSQDVRRTDTQYF | few | TRBJ2-3 | TRBV4-1 | .
TGCGCCAGCAGCCAGGGGATCAGGGGGCGACTGGCGGATGGCTACACCTTC | CASSQGIRGRLADGYTF | few | TRBJ1-2 | TRBV4-1 | TRBD1
TGTGCCAGTACCGGACTAGCGGGGGTGGGGGAGCAGTTCTTC | CASTGLAGVGEQFF | . | TRBJ2-1 | TRBV19 | TRBD2
TGTGCCAGTAGTACCAGACAGGGTATCTTCACTGAAGCTTTCTTT | CASSTRQGIFTEAFF | once | TRBJ1-1 | TRBV19 | TRBD1
TGTGCCAGTACCTTGAGACAGGGGTCTTACAATGAGCAGTTCTTC | CASTLRQGSYNEQFF | . | TRBJ2-1 | TRBV19 | TRBD1
TGTGCCAGTAGTATGGCGTTGGAGGTCTACGAGCAGTACTTC | CASSMALEVYEQYF | . | TRBJ2-7 | TRBV19 | .
TGCGCCAGCAGCTTTCACCCCACTAGCAATCAGCCCCAGCATTTT | CASSFHPTSNQPQHF | few | TRBJ1-5 | TRBV4-1 | .
TGCGCCAGCAGCTTAGGACTGGATACTAGCACAGATACGCAGTATTTT | CASSLGLDTSTDTQYF | . | TRBJ2-3 | TRBV5-1 | .
TGCGCCAGCAGGAGCAGTGATGGGGCCAACGTCCTGACTTTC | CASRSSDGANVLTF | . | TRBJ2-6 | TRBV5-1 | .
TGTGCCTCGGGGCCTGACAGCCAATCCTACGAGCAGTACTTC | CASGPDSQSYEQYF | . | TRBJ2-7 | TRBV10-3 | .
TGCAGCGTTTCTGAACAGGGGGCCCAAGAGACCCAGTACTTC | CSVSEQGAQETQYF | . | TRBJ2-5 | TRBV29-1 | TRBD1
TGTGCCAGCAGCCTGGATGGGACAGGGACAAACTATGGCTACACCTTC | CASSLDGTGTNYGYTF | . | TRBJ1-2 | TRBV5-5 | TRBD1
TGTGCCAGCAGCCAAGGGGGGCGGACCACAGATACGCAGTATTTT | CASSQGGRTTDTQYF | . | TRBJ2-3 | TRBV4-2 | .
TGCGCCAGCAGCTTGGAAGGGGCAGGCCGTAATTCACCCCTCCACTTT | CASSLEGAGRNSPLHF | . | TRBJ1-6 | TRBV5-1 | .
TGTGCCAGCAGTGAAGCGTTGGTGCAGGGGACTTATAGCAATCAGCCCCAGCATTTT | CASSEALVQGTYSNQPQHF | once | TRBJ1-5 | TRBV6-1 | .
TGTGCCAGCAGGCCCGGGACAGGGCCAGAGACCCAGTACTTC | CASRPGTGPETQYF | . | TRBJ2-5 | TRBV7-2 | TRBD1
TGTGCCAGTAGTATCTCCAGGGCCCCCTTCGCCGAGCAGTACTTC | CASSISRAPFAEQYF | . | TRBJ2-7 | TRBV19 | .
TGCGCCAGCAGTGAATCAGGGGGCCGTGGCAATGAGCAGTTCTTC | CASSESGGRGNEQFF | . | TRBJ2-1 | TRBV10-2 | TRBD1
TGTGCCAGTAGCCCCACTAACTATGGCTACACCTTC | CASSPTNYGYTF | . | TRBJ1-2 | TRBV19 | .
TGTGCCAGCAGCGTAGGAAGCCTGGGGGTCACAGATACGCAGTATTTT | CASSVGSLGVTDTQYF | . | TRBJ2-3 | TRBV9 | .
TGTGCCAGCAGCCCATTAGCCTCCACAGATACGCAGTATTTT | CASSPLASTDTQYF | . | TRBJ2-3 | TRBV11-2 | .
TGTGCCAGCAGCCGGAGGGGTTTGCGCACAGATACGCAGTATTTT | CASSRRGLRTDTQYF | . | TRBJ2-3 | TRBV5-6 | .